The following is a T cell receptor beta chain sequence with its context. TCRdb re-analysed the reads in MiXCR, keeping a single row per CDR3 protein. Here the sample spans 250,000 to 350,000 distinct CDR3 sequences, over 20% being singletons. This record belongs to a study of T cell repertoires in cytomegalovirus infection. The TCR was taken from a human donor in good health (CMV status not recorded). Some clones in this sample may be carry-over from other donors' samples. Sequenced input: PBMCs.

This chain's CDR3 is CASSYPDRGWEETQYF. The CDR3, as DNA: TGTGCCAGCAGTTACCCCGATCGGGGATGGGAGGAGACCCAGTACTTC. This chain links TRBV6-2 or TRBV6-3 with TRBJ2-5; D is perhaps TRBD2 (5 bases). Trimming removed 2 bases at V and 5 bases at J, with 18 bases between. CDR3 length equals 16 residues. Germline lookup yields CDR1 MNHEY and CDR2 SVGEGT.